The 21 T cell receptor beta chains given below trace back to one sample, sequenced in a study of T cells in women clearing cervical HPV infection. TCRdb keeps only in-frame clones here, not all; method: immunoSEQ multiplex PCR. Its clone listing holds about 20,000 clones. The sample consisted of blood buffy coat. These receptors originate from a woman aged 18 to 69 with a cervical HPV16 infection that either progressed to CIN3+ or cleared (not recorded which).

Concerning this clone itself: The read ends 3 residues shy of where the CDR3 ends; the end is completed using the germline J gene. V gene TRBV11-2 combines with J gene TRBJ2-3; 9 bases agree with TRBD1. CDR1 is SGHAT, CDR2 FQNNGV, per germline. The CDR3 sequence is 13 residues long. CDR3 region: CASSPDRGKTQYF. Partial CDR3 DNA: TGTGCCAGCAGCCCGGACAGGGGAAAGACG.

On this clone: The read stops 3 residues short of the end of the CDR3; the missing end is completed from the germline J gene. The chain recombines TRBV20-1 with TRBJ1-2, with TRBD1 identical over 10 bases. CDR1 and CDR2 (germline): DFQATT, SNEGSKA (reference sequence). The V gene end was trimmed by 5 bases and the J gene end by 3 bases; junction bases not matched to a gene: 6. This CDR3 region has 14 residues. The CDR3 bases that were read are TGCAGTGCTTATCGGACAGGGGGTGACTATGGC. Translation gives CSAYRTGGDYG. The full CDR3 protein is CSAYRTGGDYGYTF.

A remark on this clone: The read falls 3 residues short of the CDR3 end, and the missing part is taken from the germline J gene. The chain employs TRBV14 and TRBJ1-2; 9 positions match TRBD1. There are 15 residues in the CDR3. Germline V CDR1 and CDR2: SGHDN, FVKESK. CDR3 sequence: CASSRTGGWTDTYTF. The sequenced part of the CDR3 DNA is TGTGCCAGCAGCCGTACAGGGGGCTGGACAGATACC.

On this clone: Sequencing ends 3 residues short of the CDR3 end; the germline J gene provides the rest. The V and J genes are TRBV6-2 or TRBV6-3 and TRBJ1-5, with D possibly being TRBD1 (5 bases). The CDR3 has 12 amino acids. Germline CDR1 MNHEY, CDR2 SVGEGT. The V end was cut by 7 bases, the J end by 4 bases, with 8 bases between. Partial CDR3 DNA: TGTGCCAGCACCCAGGGAAATCAGCCC. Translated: CASTQGNQP. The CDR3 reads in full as CASTQGNQPQHF.

The CDR3 here is CASSLAGNSNEKLFF. CDR3 bases read: TGCGCCAGCAGCTTGGCAGGAAACTCCAATGAAAAA. The chain carries TRBV5-1 and TRBJ1-4; the D is unclear. The read ends 3 residues shy of where the CDR3 ends; the end is completed using the germline J gene. Trimming pared 0 bases from V and 5 bases from J, leaving 11 bases between. Germline-derived CDR1 and CDR2 are SGHRS and YFSETQ. The CDR3 contains 15 residues.

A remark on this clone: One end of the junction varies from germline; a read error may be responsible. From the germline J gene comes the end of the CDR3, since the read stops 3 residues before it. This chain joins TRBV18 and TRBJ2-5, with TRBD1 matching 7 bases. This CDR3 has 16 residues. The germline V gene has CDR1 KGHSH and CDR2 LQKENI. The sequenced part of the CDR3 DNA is TGTGCCAGGTCACCAGGGGGAAGGACAGACCAAGAGACC. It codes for CARSPGGRTDQET. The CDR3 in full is CARSPGGRTDQETQYF.

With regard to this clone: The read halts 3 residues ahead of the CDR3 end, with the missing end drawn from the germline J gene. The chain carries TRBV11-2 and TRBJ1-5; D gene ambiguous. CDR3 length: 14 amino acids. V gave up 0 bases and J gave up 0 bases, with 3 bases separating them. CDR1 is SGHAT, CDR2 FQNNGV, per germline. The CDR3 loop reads CASSLDISNQPQHF. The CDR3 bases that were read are TGTGCCAGCAGCTTAGATATTAGCAATCAGCCC.

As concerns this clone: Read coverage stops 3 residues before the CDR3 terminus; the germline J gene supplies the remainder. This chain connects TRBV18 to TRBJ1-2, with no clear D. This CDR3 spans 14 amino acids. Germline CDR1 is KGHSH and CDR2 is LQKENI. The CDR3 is CASASLATSYDYTF. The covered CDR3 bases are TGTGCCAGCGCTAGCCTAGCGACATCCTACGAC.

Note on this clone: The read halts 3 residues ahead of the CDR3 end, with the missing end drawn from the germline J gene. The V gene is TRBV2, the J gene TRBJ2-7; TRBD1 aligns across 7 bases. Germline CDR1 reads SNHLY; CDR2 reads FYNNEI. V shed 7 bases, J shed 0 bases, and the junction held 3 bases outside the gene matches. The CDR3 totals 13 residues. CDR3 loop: CASTAGGSYEQYF. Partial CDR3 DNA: TGTGCCAGCACGGCAGGGGGCTCCTACGAG. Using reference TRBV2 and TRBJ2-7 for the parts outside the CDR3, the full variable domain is EPEVTQTPSHQVTQMGQEVILRCVPISNHLYFYWYRQILGQKVEFLVSFYNNEISEKSEIFDDQFSVERPDGSNFTLKIRSTKLEDSAMYFCASTAGGSYEQYFGPGTRLTVT.

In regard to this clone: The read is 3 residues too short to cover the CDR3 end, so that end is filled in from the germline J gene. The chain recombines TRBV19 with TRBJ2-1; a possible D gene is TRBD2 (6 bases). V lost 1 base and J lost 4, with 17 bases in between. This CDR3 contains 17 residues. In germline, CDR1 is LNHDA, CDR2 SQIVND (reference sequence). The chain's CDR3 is CASSIAGRGASYNEQFF. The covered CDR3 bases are TGTGCCAGTAGTATAGCAGGCCGCGGGGCGTCATACAATGAG.

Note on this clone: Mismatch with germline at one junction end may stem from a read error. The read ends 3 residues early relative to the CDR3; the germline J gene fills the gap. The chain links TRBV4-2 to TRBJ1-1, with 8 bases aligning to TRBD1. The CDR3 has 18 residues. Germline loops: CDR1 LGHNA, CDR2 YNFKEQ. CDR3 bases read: TGCGCCAGCAGCCAAGAGGCCCCAGGACGACAGGGGAATACTGAA. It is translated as CASSQEAPGRQGNTE. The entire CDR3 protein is CASSQEAPGRQGNTEAFF.

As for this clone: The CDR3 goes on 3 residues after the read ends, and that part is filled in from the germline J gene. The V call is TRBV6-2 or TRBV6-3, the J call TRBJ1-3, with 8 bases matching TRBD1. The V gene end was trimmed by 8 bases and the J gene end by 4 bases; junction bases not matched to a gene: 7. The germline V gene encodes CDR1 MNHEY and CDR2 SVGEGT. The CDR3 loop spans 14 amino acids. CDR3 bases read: TGTGCCAGCGGCGGACAGGGCTTGGGAAACACC. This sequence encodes CASGGQGLGNT. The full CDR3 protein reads CASGGQGLGNTIYF.

Partial CDR3 DNA: TGTGCCAGCCGCAAAACGGCGGGGGCGAACTATGGT. Translating gives CASRKTAGANYG. The entire CDR3 is CASRKTAGANYGQYF. This rearrangement joins TRBV5-6 to TRBJ2-4, with TRBD2 as a possible D gene (7 bases). The sequence runs out 3 residues before the end of the CDR3; the remainder is reconstructed from the germline J gene. This CDR3 spans 15 amino acids. Germline V gives CDR1 SGHDT, CDR2 YYEEEE. Together with reference TRBV5-6 and TRBJ2-4, the CDR3 gives the full variable domain: DAGVTQSPTHLIKTRGQQVTLRCSPKSGHDTVSWYQQALGQGPQFIFQYYEEEERQRGNFPDRFSGHQFPNYSSELNVNALLLGDSALYLCASRKTAGANYGQYFGAGTRLSVL.

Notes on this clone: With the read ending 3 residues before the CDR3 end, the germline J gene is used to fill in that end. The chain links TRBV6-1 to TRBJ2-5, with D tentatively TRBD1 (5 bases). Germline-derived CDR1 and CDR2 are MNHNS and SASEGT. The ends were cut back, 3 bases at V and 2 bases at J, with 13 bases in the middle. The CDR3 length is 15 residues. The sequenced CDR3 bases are TGTGCCAGCAGTGACCGCCAGGGTGGGCAAGAGACC. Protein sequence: CASSDRQGGQET. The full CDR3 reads CASSDRQGGQETQYF.

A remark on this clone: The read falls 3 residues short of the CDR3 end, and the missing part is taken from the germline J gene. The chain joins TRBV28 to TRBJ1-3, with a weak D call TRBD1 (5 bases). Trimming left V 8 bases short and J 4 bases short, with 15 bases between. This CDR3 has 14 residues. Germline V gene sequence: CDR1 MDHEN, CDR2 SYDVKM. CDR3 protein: CASHQGAGGNTIYF. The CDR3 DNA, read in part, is TGTGCCAGCCACCAAGGGGCAGGGGGAAACACC.

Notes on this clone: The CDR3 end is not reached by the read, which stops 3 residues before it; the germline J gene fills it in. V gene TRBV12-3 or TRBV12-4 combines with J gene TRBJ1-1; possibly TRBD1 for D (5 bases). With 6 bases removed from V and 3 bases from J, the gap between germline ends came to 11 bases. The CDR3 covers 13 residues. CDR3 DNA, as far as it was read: TGTGCCAGCAGCCTACAGGAGGACACTGAA. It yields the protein CASSLQEDTE. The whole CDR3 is CASSLQEDTEAFF.

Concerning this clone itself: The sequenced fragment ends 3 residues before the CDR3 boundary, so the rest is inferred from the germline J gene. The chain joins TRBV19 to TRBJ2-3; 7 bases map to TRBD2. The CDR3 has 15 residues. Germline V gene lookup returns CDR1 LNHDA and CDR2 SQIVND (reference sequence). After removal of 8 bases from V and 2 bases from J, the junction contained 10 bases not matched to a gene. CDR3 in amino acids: CASRIGLGNTDTQYF. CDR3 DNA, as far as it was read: TGTGCCAGTCGGATCGGACTAGGTAACACAGATACG.

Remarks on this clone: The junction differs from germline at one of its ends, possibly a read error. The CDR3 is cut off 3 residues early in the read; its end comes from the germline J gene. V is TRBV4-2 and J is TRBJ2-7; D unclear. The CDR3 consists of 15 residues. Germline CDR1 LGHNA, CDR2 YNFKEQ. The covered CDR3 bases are TGCGCCAGCAGCCAAGATCTCGCGGATACCTACGAG. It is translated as CASSQDLADTYE. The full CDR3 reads CASSQDLADTYEQYF.

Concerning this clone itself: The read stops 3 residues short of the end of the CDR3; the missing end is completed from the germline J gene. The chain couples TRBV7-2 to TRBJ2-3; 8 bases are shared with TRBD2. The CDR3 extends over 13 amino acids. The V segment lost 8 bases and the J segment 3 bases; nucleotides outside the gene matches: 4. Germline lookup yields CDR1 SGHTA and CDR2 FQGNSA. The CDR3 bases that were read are TGTGCCAGCGAAGGCGGGAGGACAGATACG. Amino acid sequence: CASEGGRTDT. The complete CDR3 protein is CASEGGRTDTQYF.

CDR3 amino acids: CASSRVQSNSNQPQHF. The CDR3 bases that were read are TGTGCCAGTAGCAGGGTCCAGTCCAATAGCAATCAGCCC. The V call is TRBV19, the J call TRBJ1-5; possible D gene TRBD1, 5 bases. The CDR3 is cut off 3 residues early in the read; its end comes from the germline J gene. This CDR3 is built from 16 residues. Germline lookup yields CDR1 LNHDA and CDR2 SQIVND (reference sequence). V was pared by 6 bases and J by 0 bases, with 15 bases between.

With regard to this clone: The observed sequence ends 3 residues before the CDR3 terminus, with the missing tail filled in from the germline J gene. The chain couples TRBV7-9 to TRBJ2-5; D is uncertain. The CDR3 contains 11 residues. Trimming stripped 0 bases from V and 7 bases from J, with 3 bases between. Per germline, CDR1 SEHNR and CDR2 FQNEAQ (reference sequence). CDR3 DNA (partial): TGTGCCAGCAGCTTAGCAGGGACC. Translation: CASSLAGT. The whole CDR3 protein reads CASSLAGTQYF.